These T cell receptor beta chains were read from a single sample in a study of cytomegalovirus exposure and HLA in healthy donors. Sequencing was performed with immunoSEQ multiplex PCR; in TCRdb, only in-frame clones are kept and a portion is missing. The table lists about 77,000 clones, about 73% of them singletons. The sequenced sample was PBMCs. The receptors were gathered from a man aged 40-49 years in good health and CMV-seronegative. CDR3s include the opening cysteine and the closing phenylalanine or tryptophan. The D gene is left open where the match is weak. Clone sizes are given selectively: once, few, many, or a class where the clone is expanded.

d_gene: NA
abundance: NA
j_gene: TRBJ2-6
v_gene: TRBV5-4
CDR3aa: CASSPDSTGANVLTF
CDR3nt: TGTGCCAGCAGCCCGGACAGTACTGGGGCCAACGTCCTGACTTTC

d_gene: NA
abundance: NA
j_gene: TRBJ2-7
v_gene: TRBV7-7
CDR3aa: CASSLAAGFYEQYF
CDR3nt: TGTGCTAGCAGCTTAGCCGCAGGGTTTTACGAGCAGTACTTC

d_gene: NA
abundance: NA
j_gene: TRBJ1-2
v_gene: TRBV28
CDR3aa: CASSAWSTGDYGYTF
CDR3nt: TGTGCCAGCAGTGCTTGGTCTACAGGTGACTATGGCTACACCTTC

d_gene: NA
abundance: NA
j_gene: TRBJ2-1
v_gene: TRBV7-9
CDR3aa: CASSFSLEQFF
CDR3nt: TGTGCCAGCAGCTTTAGCTTAGAGCAGTTCTTC

d_gene: NA
abundance: NA
j_gene: TRBJ2-2
v_gene: TRBV7-7
CDR3aa: CASSLDRDTGELFF
CDR3nt: TGTGCTAGCAGCTTAGACAGAGACACCGGGGAGCTGTTTTTT

d_gene: NA
abundance: NA
j_gene: TRBJ2-7
v_gene: TRBV29-1
CDR3aa: CSVATGSYEQYF
CDR3nt: TGCAGCGTTGCGACAGGATCCTACGAGCAGTACTTC

d_gene: NA
abundance: NA
j_gene: TRBJ1-4
v_gene: TRBV27
CDR3aa: CASSPLLPGDEKLFF
CDR3nt: TGTGCCAGCAGTCCGTTGTTGCCGGGAGATGAAAAACTGTTTTTT

d_gene: TRBD1
abundance: NA
j_gene: TRBJ2-2
v_gene: TRBV9
CDR3aa: CASGDIRDRDTGELFF
CDR3nt: TGTGCCAGCGGAGATATCCGGGACAGGGACACCGGGGAGCTGTTTTTT

d_gene: NA
abundance: NA
j_gene: TRBJ2-1
v_gene: TRBV7-2
CDR3aa: CASSLVKREKNNEQFF
CDR3nt: TGTGCCAGCAGCTTAGTTAAACGGGAAAAGAACAATGAGCAGTTCTTC

d_gene: TRBD1
abundance: NA
j_gene: TRBJ1-4
v_gene: TRBV19
CDR3aa: CASSPRAGQGNNEKLFF
CDR3nt: TGTGCCAGTAGTCCTCGCGCTGGACAGGGGAATAATGAAAAACTGTTTTTT

d_gene: TRBD1
abundance: NA
j_gene: TRBJ1-2
v_gene: TRBV5-1
CDR3aa: CASSLAGTGGGYTF
CDR3nt: TGCGCCAGCAGCTTGGCAGGGACAGGTGGCGGCTACACCTTC

d_gene: TRBD1
abundance: NA
j_gene: TRBJ2-5
v_gene: TRBV28
CDR3aa: CASSLSGTGVETQYF
CDR3nt: TGTGCCAGCAGTCTCTCAGGGACAGGGGTAGAGACCCAGTACTTC

d_gene: NA
abundance: few
j_gene: TRBJ1-4
v_gene: TRBV4-3
CDR3aa: CASSQSRILATNEKLFF
CDR3nt: TGCGCCAGCAGCCAATCCAGGATACTAGCAACTAATGAAAAACTGTTTTTT

d_gene: NA
abundance: NA
j_gene: TRBJ2-7
v_gene: TRBV27
CDR3aa: CASSLAPHGGQYF
CDR3nt: TGTGCCAGCAGTTTAGCTCCCCACGGCGGGCAGTACTTC

d_gene: TRBD1
abundance: NA
j_gene: TRBJ1-6
v_gene: TRBV5-6
CDR3aa: CASSLTGGNSPLHF
CDR3nt: TGTGCCAGCAGCTTGACAGGGGGCAACTCACCCCTCCACTTT

d_gene: TRBD2
abundance: NA
j_gene: TRBJ2-7
v_gene: TRBV7-2
CDR3aa: CASSPRLAGEKQYF
CDR3nt: TGTGCCAGCAGCCCCCGACTAGCGGGAGAGAAGCAGTACTTC

d_gene: TRBD1
abundance: few
j_gene: TRBJ1-1
v_gene: TRBV4-2
CDR3aa: CASSQGTGRVERGTEAFF
CDR3nt: TGTGCCAGCAGCCAAGGGACAGGTAGAGTGGAACGTGGCACTGAAGCTTTCTTT

d_gene: NA
abundance: once
j_gene: TRBJ1-5
v_gene: TRBV5-6
CDR3aa: CASSLGAGVANQPQHF
CDR3nt: TGTGCCAGCAGCTTGGGGGCAGGGGTGGCGAATCAGCCCCAGCATTTT

d_gene: TRBD2
abundance: NA
j_gene: TRBJ2-3
v_gene: TRBV7-9
CDR3aa: CASSPPASGSWGTQYF
CDR3nt: TGTGCCAGCAGCCCCCCGGCTAGCGGGAGTTGGGGTACGCAGTATTTT

d_gene: TRBD1
abundance: NA
j_gene: TRBJ2-2
v_gene: TRBV6-1
CDR3aa: CASSRQGATGELFF
CDR3nt: TGTGCCAGCAGTCGACAGGGGGCAACCGGGGAGCTGTTTTTT

d_gene: NA
abundance: few
j_gene: TRBJ2-3
v_gene: TRBV21-1
CDR3aa: CASSKRTSGRTDTQYF
CDR3nt: TGTGCCAGCAGCAAACGGACTAGCGGGAGGACAGATACGCAGTATTTT

d_gene: TRBD1
abundance: once
j_gene: TRBJ2-3
v_gene: TRBV6-1
CDR3aa: CASSETGTGSDTQYF
CDR3nt: TGTGCCAGCAGTGAAACCGGGACAGGGTCAGATACGCAGTATTTT

d_gene: NA
abundance: NA
j_gene: TRBJ2-4
v_gene: TRBV14
CDR3aa: CASSQVGGAAKNIQYF
CDR3nt: TGTGCCAGCAGCCAAGTCGGGGGAGCCGCCAAAAACATTCAGTACTTC

d_gene: TRBD2
abundance: NA
j_gene: TRBJ2-2
v_gene: TRBV5-4
CDR3aa: CASRTLAGGNTGELFF
CDR3nt: TGTGCCAGCAGAACACTAGCGGGAGGGAACACCGGGGAGCTGTTTTTT

d_gene: TRBD2
abundance: NA
j_gene: TRBJ2-1
v_gene: TRBV29-1
CDR3aa: CSVSGLAGGYNEQFF
CDR3nt: TGCAGCGTTTCTGGACTAGCGGGAGGTTACAATGAGCAGTTCTTC

d_gene: TRBD1
abundance: NA
j_gene: TRBJ1-2
v_gene: TRBV4-3
CDR3aa: CASSQARDRVPYGYTF
CDR3nt: TGCGCCAGCAGCCAAGCCCGGGACAGGGTGCCCTATGGCTACACCTTC

d_gene: TRBD1
abundance: NA
j_gene: TRBJ1-5
v_gene: TRBV28
CDR3aa: CASTPKRDRGTRQPQHF
CDR3nt: TGTGCCAGCACCCCCAAAAGGGACAGGGGGACGCGGCAGCCCCAGCATTTT